The 13 T cell receptor beta chains presented below share a single source sample, sequenced in a study of blood T cells in healthy people across ages. The authors ran a second PCR of about 7 to 11 cycles using a sample-barcoded 5' primer and a J-beta primer mix. A single record per CDR3 protein comes from TCRdb applying MiXCR to the 5' RACE reads. The table has around 280,000 distinct CDR3 sequences, around 29% seen once. Source material: blood. All receptors come from a woman between 70 and 85 years old in good health.

This clonotype has a count of ten or more. V and J are TRBV28 and TRBJ2-7; D gene ambiguous. The CDR3 has 13 residues. The germline CDR1 and CDR2 sequences are MDHEN and SYDVKM. V was pared by 3 bases and J by 0 bases, with 6 bases between. The CDR3 bases are TGTGCCAGCAGTTTCGTTAACTCCTACGAGCAGTACTTC. Translated: CASSFVNSYEQYF.

This clonotype was counted between two and nine times. The rearrangement links TRBV7-9 to TRBJ2-7; D remains unclear. Germline V gene lookup returns CDR1 SEHNR and CDR2 FQNEAQ (reference sequence). There are 15 residues in the CDR3. With 1 base removed from V and 5 bases from J, the gap between germline ends came to 15 bases. Here the CDR3 reads CASSLDGRKKNEQYF. For the CDR3, the DNA is TGTGCCAGCAGCTTAGACGGCCGTAAGAAAAACGAGCAGTACTTC.

This clonotype was counted between two and nine times. This chain joins TRBV28 and TRBJ2-1; D call uncertain. Trimming pared 5 bases from V and 10 bases from J, leaving 12 bases between. This CDR3 region has 12 residues. CDR1 is MDHEN and CDR2 is SYDVKM in the germline V gene. This CDR3 is CASSRNRREQFF. The CDR3 DNA is TGTGCCAGCAGTCGGAACCGGAGAGAGCAGTTCTTC.

This clonotype has a handful of counts. The chain is built from TRBV4-1 and TRBJ2-7, with D perhaps matching TRBD1 (6 bases). The CDR3 extends over 14 amino acids. Looked up from germline, CDR1 is MGHRA and CDR2 is YSYEKL. The V gene lost 0 bases and the J gene lost 6 bases, with 12 bases spanning the gap. CDR3 coding DNA: TGCGCCAGCAGCCAAGATACCAGGGGCGGCGAGCAGTACTTC. It yields the protein CASSQDTRGGEQYF.

The genes are TRBV4-3 and TRBJ1-4; perhaps TRBD1 as D (5 bases). The germline CDR1 and CDR2 sequences are LGHNA and YSLEER. V lost 3 bases to trimming and J lost 3 bases, with 14 bases between them. There are 16 residues in the CDR3. In nucleotides, the CDR3 is TGCGCCAGCAGCCAGGGACCTAGTGGGCCTAATGAAAAACTGTTTTTT. Translating it yields CASSQGPSGPNEKLFF.

The V and J genes are TRBV28 and TRBJ2-5; D not certain. The end of the DNA is better explained by TRBJ2-7, so the J call may be wrong. The CDR3 consists of 12 residues. Germline V gene data show CDR1 as MDHEN and CDR2 as SYDVKM. The CDR3 coding sequence is TGTGCCAGCAATCAGGACCCCTACGAGCAGTACTTC. It translates to CASNQDPYEQYF.

This chain links TRBV7-2 with TRBJ1-1; maybe TRBD1 (6 bases). This CDR3 contains 14 residues. Trimming took off 2 bases at V and 0 bases at J, with 7 bases between the two ends. Per germline, CDR1 SGHTA and CDR2 FQGNSA. CDR3 residues: CTSSLRGVNTEAFF. CDR3 sequence (DNA): TGTACCAGCAGCTTAAGGGGGGTGAACACTGAAGCTTTCTTT.

This clonotype was observed a handful of times. The chain employs TRBV7-9 and TRBJ2-5; 13 positions match TRBD2. V shed 5 bases and J 11 bases; nucleotides not matched to a gene: 11. CDR3 length equals 15 residues. The germline gives CDR1 SEHNR, CDR2 FQNEAQ (reference sequence). CDR3 region: CASSQTGTSGTQQYF. The CDR3 DNA is TGTGCCAGCAGCCAAACCGGGACTAGCGGGACTCAACAGTACTTC.

In DNA, the CDR3 is TGCAGTGCTCAACCAAGAGCGGGAGGCTACGAGCAGTACTTC. Protein: CSAQPRAGGYEQYF. The chain uses TRBV20-1 and TRBJ2-7; 9 nucleotides agree with TRBD2. Germline V gives CDR1 DFQATT, CDR2 SNEGSKA (reference sequence). CDR3 size: 14 residues. V lost 5 bases and J lost 3; bases outside the gene matches: 8.

The chain is built from TRBV4-1 and TRBJ2-5; a possible D gene is TRBD2 (5 bases). The CDR3 totals 14 residues. V was clipped by 1 base and J by 5 bases, with 11 bases between them. Germline values: CDR1 MGHRA, CDR2 YSYEKL. DNA for the CDR3: TGCGCCAGCAGCCAAGGCCCTAGCCGGGAGACCCAGTACTTC. This gives the protein CASSQGPSRETQYF.

The table lists this clonotype with a few counts. The chain has TRBV24-1 and TRBJ2-5; maybe TRBD2 (6 bases). The end of the DNA aligns better with TRBJ2-7, so the J call may be wrong. Germline lookup yields CDR1 KGHDR and CDR2 SFDVKD. CDR3 size: 16 residues. CDR3 loop: CATSDPLAGYPYEQYF. The CDR3 DNA reads as TGTGCCACCAGTGACCCCCTGGCGGGGTACCCCTACGAGCAGTACTTC.

This clonotype was found a few times. This rearrangement joins TRBV20-1 to TRBJ2-7; 9 bases are shared with TRBD1. This CDR3 has 14 amino acids. Germline CDR1 reads DFQATT; CDR2 reads SNEGSKA (reference sequence). Trimming at V came to 5 bases and at J to 5 bases, leaving 10 bases not matched to a gene. The DNA of the CDR3 is TGCAGTGCTCGAATTGGGACAGGGCACCACGAGCAGTACTTC. Translation gives CSARIGTGHHEQYF.

The chain uses TRBV2 and TRBJ2-1; 7 nucleotides match TRBD1. Germline V gene lookup returns CDR1 SNHLY and CDR2 FYNNEI. V dropped 0 bases and J dropped 9; count of bases not matched to a gene: 2. The CDR3 extends over 13 amino acids. This CDR3 reads CASSEARGSEQFF. CDR3 coding DNA: TGTGCCAGCAGTGAAGCCAGGGGGAGTGAGCAGTTCTTC.